The T cell receptor beta chain under discussion was sequenced for a study of resident and recirculating memory T cells in vitiligo. Broader study findings: Different lesions suggested infiltration by different T cell clones.

For this clone: Its antigen remains unidentified.

Measured with immunoSEQ multiplex PCR; TCRdb has only the in-frame clones, and not every one. This table holds tens of thousands of clones, around 90% found once. Trimming stripped 7 bases from V and 1 base from J, with 13 bases between. The CDR3 runs to 13 residues. From germline, CDR1 is SQVTM and CDR2 ANQGSEA. V and J are TRBV29-1 and TRBJ1-1; TRBD1 is a possible D gene (5 bases). What was sequenced was blood. This receptor was taken from a male donor with vitiligo. The CDR3 region is CSAGRVRNTEAFF. DNA for the CDR3: TGCAGCGCCGGCAGGGTCCGGAACACTGAAGCTTTCTTT.